The 16 T cell receptor beta chains presented below share a single source sample, sequenced in a study of cytomegalovirus exposure and HLA in healthy donors. 13 Jbeta primers and 60 Vbeta primers were used for the PCR. TCRdb's table, derived via immunoSEQ multiplex PCR, lists solely in-frame clones and lacks some. Among around 170,000 clones listed, around 73% were seen once. Sequencing used PBMCs. All receptors derive from a man between 60 and 70 years old in good health and CMV-seronegative.

This chain uses TRBV29-1 with TRBJ2-5, with 8 positions matching TRBD1. Germline assignment: CDR1 SQVTM and CDR2 ANQGSEA. The length of the CDR3 is 14 residues. With V trimmed by 4 bases and J by 5 bases, 9 bases remained unmatched. The CDR3 reads CSVGIGQGFETQYF. The CDR3 DNA sequence: TGCAGCGTTGGGATAGGACAGGGATTTGAGACCCAGTACTTC.

The chain has TRBV6-5 and TRBJ1-2; TRBD1 matches at 11 bases. CDR1 and CDR2 from the germline V gene are MNHEY and SVGAGI. The CDR3 has 16 amino acids. Germline trimming cut 0 bases from V and 4 bases from J; bases unmatched to any gene: 4. CDR3 nucleotide sequence: TGTGCCAGCAGTTACTCATCGGGGACAGGGGGCTATGGCTACACCTTC. Residues: CASSYSSGTGGYGYTF.

On this clone itself: Other nucleotide sequences from this sample produce the same CDR3. V usage is TRBV4-1 and J usage is TRBJ2-1, with 10 bases matching TRBD2. V dropped 1 base and J dropped 6; count of bases not matched to a gene: 6. This CDR3 comprises 16 residues. The V gene's germline CDR1 is MGHRA and CDR2 YSYEKL. The CDR3 reads CASSQVIAGGVNEQFF. The CDR3 DNA is TGCGCCAGCAGCCAAGTTATAGCGGGAGGAGTCAATGAGCAGTTCTTC.

This clone was counted a single time. V is TRBV6-6 and J is TRBJ2-2, with 10 bases that match TRBD2. Per the germline V gene, CDR1 is MNHNY and CDR2 is SVGAGI (reference sequence). The length of the CDR3 is 16 residues. V lost 11 bases to trimming and J lost 4 bases; unmatched junction nucleotides: 13. The CDR3 nucleotides read TGTGCCGGTGGGACTAGCGAAGGGTTAGGCACCGGGGAGCTGTTTTTT. It encodes CAGGTSEGLGTGELFF.

The chain recombines TRBV2 with TRBJ2-7; 9 bases are a match to TRBD1. The J segment lost 3 bases and the V segment lost 4 bases, leaving 7 bases of the junction unmatched. Germline lookup yields CDR1 SNHLY and CDR2 FYNNEI. The CDR3 covers 15 residues. Here the CDR3 DNA reads TGTGCCAGCAGTGCCCGGGACAGGGCTCTCTACGAGCAGTACTTC. As protein: CASSARDRALYEQYF.

To note about this clone: Relative to the germline gene, one junction end is altered; a read error may explain this. This sequence joins TRBV29-1 and TRBJ1-2; D is possibly TRBD1 (6 bases). The CDR3 consists of 13 residues. Per germline, CDR1 SQVTM and CDR2 ANQGSEA. CDR3 protein: CTRGGLINYGYPF. The DNA for the CDR3 is TGCACACGCGGGGGGCTCATTAACTATGGCTACCCCTTC. Filled out from reference TRBV29-1 and TRBJ1-2, the complete variable domain reads SAVISQKPSRDICQRGTSLTIQCQVDSQVTMMFWYRQQPGQSLTLIATANQGSEATYESGFVIDKFPISRPNLTFSTLTVSNMSPEDSSIYLCTRGGLINYGYPFGSGTRLTVV.

This rearrangement joins TRBV28 to TRBJ1-1, with D perhaps matching TRBD1 (6 bases). The CDR3 contains 15 residues. The germline V gene has CDR1 MDHEN and CDR2 SYDVKM. The V end was cut by 2 bases, the J end by 9 bases, with 19 bases between. In DNA form, the CDR3 reads TGTGCCAGCAGTTTAGCCCCAGGGGAAGGGCTTAAAGCTTTCTTT. It codes for CASSLAPGEGLKAFF.

This chain links TRBV6-1 with TRBJ1-4; TRBD1 might be the D (5 bases). Germline assignment: CDR1 MNHNS and CDR2 SASEGT. This CDR3 spans 15 amino acids. V was cut by 3 bases and J by 6 bases, with 14 bases left in between. For the CDR3, the DNA is TGTGCCAGCAGTGACAACCCGGGGGTTTATGAAAAACTGTTTTTT. Its translation is CASSDNPGVYEKLFF.

The chain recombines TRBV6-6 with TRBJ1-2; 8 nucleotides agree with TRBD1. This CDR3 comprises 14 residues. Germline CDR1 MNHNY, CDR2 SVGAGI (reference sequence). Trimming took 7 bases from V and 4 from J; bases not matched to a gene: 8. The CDR3 reads CASNQDRETYGYTF. Here the CDR3 DNA reads TGTGCCAGCAACCAGGACAGGGAGACCTATGGCTACACCTTC.

This clone has only one observation. CDR3 sequence (DNA): TGTGCCAGCAGCCAGGACAGGAATCAGCCCCAGCATTTT. Its protein product is CASSQDRNQPQHF. This chain connects TRBV6-5 to TRBJ1-5; TRBD1 matches 7 bases. This CDR3 has 13 residues. CDR1 and CDR2 (germline): MNHEY, SVGAGI. The ends lost 6 bases at V and 4 bases at J; junction bases unmatched: 3.

The J gene is TRBJ1-2, the V gene TRBV7-2; 9 bases map to TRBD1. The V gene's germline CDR1 is SGHTA and CDR2 FQGNSA. The trim removed 5 bases at V and 4 bases at J, leaving 5 bases unmatched. The CDR3 loop spans 14 amino acids. CDR3 coding DNA: TGTGCCAGCAGCCTGGACAGGGGAGGCTATGGCTACACCTTC. Translating gives CASSLDRGGYGYTF.

The chain recombines TRBV9 with TRBJ2-7; 7 bases are a match to TRBD2. V trimming: 7 bases; J trimming: 4 bases; junction bases outside the gene matches: 11. The CDR3 is 14 residues long. CDR1 is SGDLS, CDR2 YYNGEE, per germline. For the CDR3, the DNA is TGTGCCAGCGCCGTCGGACTAGTGAGTTACGAGCAGTACTTC. It is translated as CASAVGLVSYEQYF.

The CDR3 nucleotides are TGTGCCAGCAGTTTGACCACAGGGATACGTGGCTACACCTTC. Amino acid sequence: CASSLTTGIRGYTF. The chain employs TRBV5-4 and TRBJ1-2; D may be TRBD1 (6 bases). Per the germline V gene, CDR1 is SGHNT and CDR2 is YYREEE (reference sequence). V gave up 5 bases and J gave up 7 bases, with 18 bases separating them. CDR3 size: 14 residues. Full variable domain (remainder filled in from reference TRBV5-4 and TRBJ1-2): ETGVTQSPTHLIKTRGQQVTLRCSSQSGHNTVSWYQQALGQGPQFIFQYYREEENGRGNFPPRFSGLQFPNYSSELNVNALELDDSALYLCASSLTTGIRGYTFGSGTRLTVV.

The sample holds one count of this clone. The chain combines TRBV19 with TRBJ2-2, with TRBD1 identical over 9 bases. Germline CDR1 reads LNHDA; CDR2 reads SQIVND (reference sequence). The CDR3 sequence is 16 residues long. Trimming took 6 bases from V and 7 from J; bases not matched to a gene: 12. Written as DNA, the CDR3 is TGTGCCAGTAGCTCGGGGGGACAGGGACATGGCGGGGAGCTGTTTTTT. Amino acids: CASSSGGQGHGGELFF. Full variable domain (remainder filled in from reference TRBV19 and TRBJ2-2): DGGITQSPKYLFRKEGQNVTLSCEQNLNHDAMYWYRQDPGQGLRLIYYSQIVNDFQKGDIAEGYSVSREKKESFPLTVTSAQKNPTAFYLCASSSGGQGHGGELFFGEGSRLTVL.

To note about this clone: The junction departs from the called germline gene at one end, perhaps through a read error. The CDR3 loop is CASSAGTGVVGYGYPF. CDR3 bases: TGTGCCAGCAGTGCCGGGACAGGGGTCGTCGGGTACGGCTACCCCTTC. The V and J genes are TRBV6-1 and TRBJ1-2; 10 nucleotides agree with TRBD1. This CDR3 is 16 amino acids long. Per the germline V gene, CDR1 is MNHNS and CDR2 is SASEGT.

This chain uses TRBV27 with TRBJ2-3; perhaps TRBD2 as D (5 bases). Trimming took off 0 bases at V and 4 bases at J, with 20 bases between the two ends. This CDR3 contains 18 residues. Germline lookup yields CDR1 MNHEY and CDR2 SMNVEV (reference sequence). The CDR3, as DNA: TGTGCCAGCAGTTTATCTTCTTACAGTCTCGGGAATCCAGATACGCAGTATTTT. Encoded protein: CASSLSSYSLGNPDTQYF.